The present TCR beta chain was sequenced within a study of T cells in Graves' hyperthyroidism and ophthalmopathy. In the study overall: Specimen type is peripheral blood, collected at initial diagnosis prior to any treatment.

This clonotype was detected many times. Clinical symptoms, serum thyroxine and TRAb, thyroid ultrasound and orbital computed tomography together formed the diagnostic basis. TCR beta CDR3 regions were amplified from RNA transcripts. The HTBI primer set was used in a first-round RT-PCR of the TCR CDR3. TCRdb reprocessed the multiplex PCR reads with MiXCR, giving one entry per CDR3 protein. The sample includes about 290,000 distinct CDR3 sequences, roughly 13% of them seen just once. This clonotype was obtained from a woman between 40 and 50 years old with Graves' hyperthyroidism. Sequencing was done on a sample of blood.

The CDR3 DNA is TGTGCCACCAGTGATTTGGGGGTCGGGGGTGAAACTGAAGCTTTCTTT. As protein: CATSDLGVGGETEAFF. The genes are TRBV24-1 and TRBJ1-1; perhaps TRBD1 as D (5 bases). The CDR3 runs to 16 residues. Trimming cost V 0 bases and J 5 bases, with 15 bases left between them. Looked up from germline, CDR1 is KGHDR and CDR2 is SFDVKD.